This T cell receptor beta chain was sequenced for a study of monozygotic twins with inflammatory bowel disease. Study conclusions and caveats: IBD patients exhibited fewer clonotypes shared with other individuals than healthy twins, particularly with disease activity. Patients with IBD had less TCRbeta diversity (inverse Simpson) than their healthy co-twins. Distinguishing T cell subtypes was not possible.

The quantity of total RNA per TCR library was approximately 3,300 ng. TCRdb re-called the 5' RACE reads and shows each CDR3 protein once, DNA omitted. This table holds some 170,000 distinct CDR3 sequences. The CDR3 sequence is 19 residues long. The germline CDR1 and CDR2 sequences are ENHRY and SYGVKD. In regard to this clonotype: Its cognate antigen is unknown.

The origin of this receptor is a human donor with ulcerative colitis or Crohn's disease, or a healthy co-twin of an affected twin (not recorded which). The chain has TRBV10-3 and TRBJ1-5; TCRdb designates TRBD1, a call that cannot be tested without DNA. Sequencing was carried out using blood. The CDR3 is CAISESPGPGWGRNQPQHF.